The 17 T cell receptor beta chains below were found in one sample sequenced in a study of shared clonotypes between healthy human individuals. The protocol was immunoSEQ multiplex PCR, while the TCRdb copy is restricted to in-frame clones and leaves out a portion. The sample comprises approximately 1,000,000 clones, roughly 74% of which are singletons, and approximately 0.5% rests with the top ten. Sequencing used memory CD4+ T cells from PBMCs. Sample subset: CD45RA-negative fraction. These receptors were taken from a man aged 18 to 30 in good health. Some clones in this sample may be carry-over from other donors' samples.

The chain carries TRBV27 and TRBJ2-2; 8 nucleotides agree with TRBD2. The CDR3 covers 18 residues. The ends lost 5 bases at V and 3 bases at J; junction bases unmatched: 14. Germline V gene data show CDR1 as MNHEY and CDR2 as SMNVEV (reference sequence). DNA for the CDR3: TGTGCCAGCAGTCCCTCCACCCCCCGGGAGGGATACACCGGGGAGCTGTTTTTT. Its protein product is CASSPSTPREGYTGELFF.

This clone was recorded only once. The chain recombines TRBV29-1 with TRBJ2-7; no definite D call. The CDR3 contains 12 residues. V was cut by 4 bases and J by 8 bases, with 15 bases left in between. Germline CDR1 SQVTM, CDR2 ANQGSEA. The CDR3 spells CSVALGPRQQYF. The CDR3 DNA follows: TGCAGCGTTGCCTTGGGCCCCCGGCAGCAGTACTTC.

The chain has TRBV5-5 and TRBJ2-7; 7 nucleotides align to TRBD1. Germline V gene data show CDR1 as SGHKS and CDR2 as YYEKEE (reference sequence). CDR3 length: 15 amino acids. V shed 4 bases and J 3 bases; nucleotides not matched to a gene: 10. The CDR3 nucleotides are TGTGCCAGCAGCAAGAACAGGGGAGAAAGCTACGAGCAGTACTTC. Translated, it gives CASSKNRGESYEQYF.

The gene calls are TRBV18 and TRBJ1-1; TRBD1 aligns across 11 bases. Germline lookup yields CDR1 KGHSH and CDR2 LQKENI. There are 16 residues in the CDR3. Trimming cost V 1 base and J 11 bases; bases outside gene matches: 12. The CDR3 DNA reads as TGTGCCAGCTCACCACAGGGCGGACAGGGGGCATTGTATGCTTTCTTT. Amino acids: CASSPQGGQGALYAFF.

This sequence joins TRBV7-2 and TRBJ2-7; 10 nucleotides align to TRBD2. The V segment lost 4 bases and the J segment 2 bases; nucleotides outside the gene matches: 5. In germline, CDR1 is SGHTA, CDR2 FQGNSA. The CDR3 is 15 residues long. CDR3 DNA: TGTGCCAGCAGCTACTCACTAGCGGGGACCTACGAGCAGTACTTC. Translated: CASSYSLAGTYEQYF.

This clone was observed a handful of times. The V call is TRBV11-2, the J call TRBJ1-1; D uncertain. This CDR3 spans 11 amino acids. V dropped 5 bases and J dropped 5 bases, with 6 bases sitting between them. From germline, CDR1 is SGHAT and CDR2 FQNNGV. This chain's CDR3 is CASSPSTEAFF. The CDR3 DNA sequence: TGTGCCAGCAGCCCCTCGACTGAAGCTTTCTTT.

This sequence joins TRBV19 and TRBJ2-2; D perhaps matches TRBD1 (5 bases). With 2 bases removed from V and 6 bases from J, the gap between germline ends came to 16 bases. Germline V gene lookup returns CDR1 LNHDA and CDR2 SQIVND (reference sequence). CDR3 size: 16 residues. Written as DNA, the CDR3 is TGTGCCAGTAGTATACAGGGCGGTAGGTCCTCCGGGGAGCTGTTTTTT. Residues: CASSIQGGRSSGELFF.

This clone was detected only a few times. This rearrangement joins TRBV19 to TRBJ1-5; TRBD1 matches at 10 bases. The CDR3 spans 15 residues. Germline CDR1 is LNHDA and CDR2 is SQIVND (reference sequence). Trimming removed 6 bases from V and 6 bases from J; junction bases left unmatched: 8. The CDR3 region has the DNA TGTGCCAGTAGGGATGGGACAGGGGAGCGTCAGCCCCAGCATTTT. Translated, it gives CASRDGTGERQPQHF. The full variable domain, its missing parts supplied by reference TRBV19 and TRBJ1-5, is DGGITQSPKYLFRKEGQNVTLSCEQNLNHDAMYWYRQDPGQGLRLIYYSQIVNDFQKGDIAEGYSVSREKKESFPLTVTSAQKNPTAFYLCASRDGTGERQPQHFGDGTRLSIL.

The chain recombines TRBV7-2 with TRBJ1-1, with 9 bases fitting TRBD1. Trimming at V came to 0 bases and at J to 6 bases, leaving 8 bases not matched to a gene. Germline V lookup: CDR1 SGHTA, CDR2 FQGNSA. The CDR3 totals 16 residues. The CDR3 DNA sequence: TGTGCCAGCAGCTTAGCTTCCACAGGGGGCAGTCCTGAAGCTTTCTTT. Encoded protein: CASSLASTGGSPEAFF.

The J gene is TRBJ1-1, the V gene TRBV4-1, with D hard to call. V dropped 0 bases and J dropped 0 bases, with 14 bases sitting between them. Per germline, CDR1 MGHRA and CDR2 YSYEKL. CDR3 length equals 17 residues. As DNA, the CDR3 is TGCGCCAGCAGCCAAGATCGAGCCCCCAAGGTGAACACTGAAGCTTTCTTT. Translating gives CASSQDRAPKVNTEAFF.

The V and J genes are TRBV28 and TRBJ2-7; D call uncertain. The V and J ends lost 6 bases and 2 bases respectively, with 14 bases between them. Looked up from germline, CDR1 is MDHEN and CDR2 is SYDVKM. The CDR3 runs 14 residues. CDR3 DNA: TGTGCCAGCAGACTCCGGGCGGAAACCTACGAGCAGTACTTC. It is translated as CASRLRAETYEQYF.

The chain uses TRBV28 and TRBJ1-1, with no clear D. V lost 2 bases and J 4 bases, leaving 8 bases between the germline ends. In germline, CDR1 is MDHEN, CDR2 SYDVKM. The CDR3 totals 13 residues. The CDR3 coding sequence is TGTGCCAGCAGTTTAGACGGATTCACTGAAGCTTTCTTT. It translates to CASSLDGFTEAFF.

The V and J genes are TRBV6-6 and TRBJ1-3; D unclear. V was cut by 2 bases and J by 2 bases, with 7 bases left in between. The CDR3 sequence is 14 residues long. The germline gives CDR1 MNHNY, CDR2 SVGAGI (reference sequence). The CDR3 DNA is TGTGCCAGCAGTTACGGGGAAGCTGGAAACACCATATATTTT. It yields the protein CASSYGEAGNTIYF.

The J gene is TRBJ1-1, the V gene TRBV6-5; 10 nucleotides agree with TRBD1. Germline CDR1 reads MNHEY; CDR2 reads SVGAGI. CDR3 length equals 15 residues. The V gene end was trimmed by 1 base and the J gene end by 3 bases; junction bases not matched to a gene: 2. The CDR3, as DNA: TGTGCCAGCAGTTACTGGGGACAGGGGTACACTGAAGCTTTCTTT. Amino acid sequence: CASSYWGQGYTEAFF.

The chain recombines TRBV4-2 with TRBJ1-5; D not resolved. Germline CDR1 reads LGHNA; CDR2 reads YNFKEQ. V lost 1 base, J lost 5 bases, and 12 bases lay in between. This CDR3 spans 15 amino acids. This chain's CDR3 is CASSQGGRYDQPQHF. Here the CDR3 DNA reads TGTGCCAGCAGCCAAGGAGGGCGTTACGATCAGCCCCAGCATTTT.

CDR3 amino acids: CASSLSANTDTQYF. The CDR3 coding sequence is TGTGCCAGCAGTTTATCAGCGAACACAGATACGCAGTATTTT. The chain combines TRBV27 with TRBJ2-3; no clear D. The germline gives CDR1 MNHEY, CDR2 SMNVEV (reference sequence). The CDR3 extends over 14 amino acids. The ends were cut back, 0 bases at V and 2 bases at J, with 6 bases in the middle.

This chain links TRBV28 with TRBJ2-5; no reliable D call. Looked up from germline, CDR1 is MDHEN and CDR2 is SYDVKM. The CDR3 consists of 14 residues. Trimming took 5 bases from V and 2 from J, leaving 12 bases between them. CDR3: CASSPNSPQETQYF. DNA for the CDR3: TGTGCCAGCAGTCCAAACTCTCCGCAAGAGACCCAGTACTTC. Together with reference TRBV28 and TRBJ2-5, the CDR3 gives the full variable domain: DVKVTQSSRYLVKRTGEKVFLECVQDMDHENMFWYRQDPGLGLRLIYFSYDVKMKEKGDIPEGYSVSREKKERFSLILESASTNQTSMYLCASSPNSPQETQYFGPGTRLLVL.